The present T cell receptor (beta chain) was sequenced within a study of blood T cell repertoires in COVID-19. Study at large: Samples taken during acute and convalescent COVID-19 were collected in the United States, Italy and Spain. T cells, B-cell-depleted T cells, or PBMCs provided the cDNA or gDNA that served as material.

How the authors handled the data: Scientists estimated how many nucleated cells there were by amplifying reference gene primers. Sequencing was performed with immunoSEQ multiplex PCR; in TCRdb, only in-frame clones are kept and a portion is missing. V, J and clone size are taken as reported in that table, and D and trimming were inferred from the DNA itself. Of hundreds of thousands of clones in the sample, approximately 90% are singletons; the top ten hold 6.9%. The specimen sequenced was peripheral blood. This TCR derives from a woman between 25 and 40 years old who had recovered from COVID-19.

The CDR3 loop is CASSPGLALSTDTQYF. CDR3 sequence (DNA): TGCGCCAGCAGCCCGGGACTAGCCCTAAGCACAGATACGCAGTATTTT. The chain couples TRBV5-1 to TRBJ2-3; the match to TRBD2 covers 9 bases. From germline, CDR1 is SGHRS and CDR2 YFSETQ. Losses at the gene ends were 4 bases for V and 0 bases for J; bases not matched to a gene: 6. The CDR3 sequence is 16 residues long.